Described below is a single T cell receptor (beta chain) sequence and its context. The data belong to a study of blood T cell repertoires in COVID-19. Trimming removed 1 base at V and 0 bases at J, with 17 bases between. Germline V gene sequence: CDR1 SGDLS, CDR2 YYNGEE. CDR3 length: 18 amino acids. The assay was immunoSEQ multiplex PCR, and TCRdb's table has in-frame clones only and misses some. The repertoire holds 98,000 or so clones, with roughly 82% as singletons. What was sequenced was peripheral blood. This clonotype was sampled from a man aged 60-69 years with acute or convalescent COVID-19. This chain connects TRBV9 to TRBJ2-1, with a weak D call TRBD1 (5 bases). The CDR3: CASSVKGVGQISYNEQFF. CDR3 DNA sequence: TGTGCCAGCAGCGTAAAAGGAGTGGGGCAGATCTCCTACAATGAGCAGTTCTTC.